The 20 T cell receptor beta chains in this list originate from one sample, sequenced in a study of technical replicates of blood from several donors. The repertoire was sequenced with immunoSEQ multiplex PCR; TCRdb's copy has only in-frame clones and lacks some. The table lists more than 70,000 clones, about 90% of them singletons, with roughly 0.28% in the top ten. The specimen sequenced was T cells isolated from PBMCs. The receptors derive from a human donor in good health.

The chain couples TRBV5-1 to TRBJ1-1, with TRBD1 matching 9 bases. The germline V gene encodes CDR1 SGHRS and CDR2 YFSETQ. V dropped 0 bases and J dropped 5; count of bases not matched to a gene: 2. The CDR3 has 14 amino acids. The CDR3 DNA follows: TGCGCCAGCAGCTTGGGGGACAGGGTAACTGAAGCTTTCTTT. This encodes CASSLGDRVTEAFF.

The chain recombines TRBV27 with TRBJ1-1; 7 bases are a match to TRBD1. The trim removed 5 bases at V and 2 bases at J, leaving 8 bases unmatched. From germline, CDR1 is MNHEY and CDR2 SMNVEV (reference sequence). The CDR3 contains 15 residues. For the CDR3, the DNA is TGTGCCAGCAGTCCTCTGAGGACAGGTAACACTGAAGCTTTCTTT. It yields the protein CASSPLRTGNTEAFF.

The V and J genes are TRBV2 and TRBJ1-2, with 10 bases fitting TRBD1. Germline V gene data show CDR1 as SNHLY and CDR2 as FYNNEI. The CDR3 runs to 15 residues. The J segment lost 6 bases and the V segment lost 6 bases, leaving 10 bases of the junction unmatched. CDR3 coding DNA: TGTGCCAGCAGACAAACCGGGACAGGGGACGATGGCTACACCTTC. Translating gives CASRQTGTGDDGYTF.

The chain couples TRBV10-1 to TRBJ2-2; maybe TRBD2 (5 bases). Per the germline V gene, CDR1 is WNHNN and CDR2 is SYGVQD (reference sequence). Trimming shortened V by 9 bases and J by 4 bases, and 9 bases separated the two germline ends. The CDR3 is 12 residues long. CDR3 protein: CARAEGTGELFF. The CDR3 region has the DNA TGCGCCAGAGCTGAGGGCACCGGGGAGCTGTTTTTT.

The chain carries TRBV19 and TRBJ1-2; 8 nucleotides line up with TRBD1. Trimming took 7 bases from V and 7 from J; bases not matched to a gene: 8. This CDR3 region has 13 residues. Germline CDR1 LNHDA, CDR2 SQIVND (reference sequence). The CDR3, as DNA: TGTGCCAGTAAGGAGGCAGGGGGCTTTGGCTACACCTTC. It translates to CASKEAGGFGYTF.

V usage is TRBV4-2 and J usage is TRBJ2-7; TRBD2 agrees at 13 bases. Unmatched junction bases numbered 20, after V lost 1 base and J lost 2 bases. Germline CDR1 LGHNA, CDR2 YNFKEQ. The CDR3 is 22 residues long. The CDR3 coding sequence is TGTGCCAGCAGCCAAGCGTTTAGCTCCGGGACTAGCGGGACGGCTGCAACCTACGAGCAGTACTTC. Its translation is CASSQAFSSGTSGTAATYEQYF.

V and J are TRBV28 and TRBJ2-7; 9 nucleotides agree with TRBD1. The CDR3 runs to 15 residues. V was clipped by 6 bases and J by 5 bases; unmatched bases: 11. Germline loops: CDR1 MDHEN, CDR2 SYDVKM. CDR3 protein: CASSAHGTGSDEQYF. In DNA form, the CDR3 reads TGTGCCAGCAGCGCTCATGGGACAGGGAGCGACGAGCAGTACTTC.

The CDR3 sequence is CASSYEGGLWNEQFF. The CDR3 nucleotides read TGTGCCAGCAGTTACGAGGGGGGGCTATGGAATGAGCAGTTCTTC. The V call is TRBV6-5, the J call TRBJ2-1, with a possible D match to TRBD2 (7 bases). CDR1 and CDR2 (germline): MNHEY, SVGAGI. The CDR3 runs 15 residues. Trimming pared 2 bases from V and 7 bases from J, leaving 15 bases between.

This rearrangement joins TRBV4-1 to TRBJ2-2; tentative D call: TRBD2 (5 bases). Germline CDR1 MGHRA, CDR2 YSYEKL. The CDR3 has 15 amino acids. Trimming removed 1 base from V and 4 bases from J, with 10 bases in between. CDR3 region: CASSQAIAGTGELFF. For the CDR3, the DNA is TGCGCCAGCAGCCAAGCTATTGCGGGCACCGGGGAGCTGTTTTTT.

This clone was observed a few times. The gene calls are TRBV4-1 and TRBJ1-1, with TRBD1 as a possible D gene (6 bases). The germline V and J ends were trimmed by 7 bases and 0 bases, with 15 bases remaining between them. The CDR3 sequence is 15 residues long. Germline CDR1 MGHRA, CDR2 YSYEKL. The CDR3 DNA is TGCGCCAGCACCGCGGCCAGGGGCATGAACACTGAAGCTTTCTTT. Translation: CASTAARGMNTEAFF.

The genes are TRBV28 and TRBJ2-1, with TRBD2 as a possible D gene (6 bases). Germline assignment: CDR1 MDHEN and CDR2 SYDVKM. V was shortened by 6 bases and J by 3 bases, with 18 bases between the two germline ends. The CDR3 loop spans 16 amino acids. CDR3 nucleotide sequence: TGTGCCAGCAGATACGCGGGACTCCAAGACTACAATGAGCAGTTCTTC. It translates to CASRYAGLQDYNEQFF. Looking up the rest from reference TRBV28 and TRBJ2-1 gives the full variable domain: DVKVTQSSRYLVKRTGEKVFLECVQDMDHENMFWYRQDPGLGLRLIYFSYDVKMKEKGDIPEGYSVSREKKERFSLILESASTNQTSMYLCASRYAGLQDYNEQFFGPGTRLTVL.

The chain carries TRBV11-1 and TRBJ1-2; TRBD1 matches at 7 bases. Trimming cost V 5 bases and J 9 bases; bases outside gene matches: 21. The length of the CDR3 is 17 residues. Looked up from germline, CDR1 is SGHAT and CDR2 is FQDESV (reference sequence). The CDR3 is CASSLDRPRQGILSYTF. Written as DNA, the CDR3 is TGTGCCAGCAGCCTAGATCGACCGAGACAGGGCATCTTAAGCTACACCTTC.

The table lists this clone with a count of one. The chain couples TRBV27 to TRBJ2-1; D ambiguous. Trimming stripped 6 bases from V and 10 bases from J, with 10 bases between. The germline V gene has CDR1 MNHEY and CDR2 SMNVEV (reference sequence). The CDR3 has 11 amino acids. This CDR3 reads CASSLRGEQFF. CDR3 in DNA: TGTGCCAGCAGCCTCCGAGGCGAGCAGTTCTTC.

The chain has TRBV19 and TRBJ2-7; TRBD2 agrees at 8 bases. CDR1 and CDR2 from the germline V gene are LNHDA and SQIVND (reference sequence). Unmatched junction bases numbered 7, after V lost 9 bases and J lost 0 bases. The length of the CDR3 is 14 residues. CDR3 region: CARTLTSGSYEQYF. CDR3 nucleotide sequence: TGTGCCAGGACCCTCACTAGCGGCTCCTACGAGCAGTACTTC. Supplemented by reference TRBV19 and TRBJ2-7, the full variable domain reads DGGITQSPKYLFRKEGQNVTLSCEQNLNHDAMYWYRQDPGQGLRLIYYSQIVNDFQKGDIAEGYSVSREKKESFPLTVTSAQKNPTAFYLCARTLTSGSYEQYFGPGTRLTVT.

This clone was seen a single time. This chain uses TRBV20-1 with TRBJ1-4; no clear D. CDR1 DFQATT and CDR2 SNEGSKA come from the germline V gene (reference sequence). The CDR3 runs to 11 residues. CDR3 residues: CAHAGNEKLFF. The CDR3 DNA follows: TGCGCCCACGCCGGGAATGAAAAACTGTTTTTT.

This chain uses TRBV4-1 with TRBJ2-2, with 9 bases fitting TRBD1. This CDR3 comprises 17 residues. Per the germline V gene, CDR1 is MGHRA and CDR2 is YSYEKL. Trimming at V came to 0 bases and at J to 4 bases, leaving 6 bases not matched to a gene. The DNA for the CDR3 is TGCGCCAGCAGCCAAGAATGGGGACAGGGTCCCACCGGGGAGCTGTTTTTT. Its translation: CASSQEWGQGPTGELFF.

CDR3 nucleotides: TGTGCCAGCAGTCGTAGGACTAGCGGGATTGTGAGAGCCGGTGAGCAGTTCTTC. Residues: CASSRRTSGIVRAGEQFF. The chain is built from TRBV7-9 and TRBJ2-1; 12 bases match TRBD2. Germline CDR1 reads SEHNR; CDR2 reads FQNEAQ (reference sequence). This CDR3 spans 18 amino acids. Trimming took 6 bases from V and 9 from J; bases not matched to a gene: 18.

This clone was observed a single time. This rearrangement joins TRBV7-3 to TRBJ2-7; tentatively, D is TRBD1 (6 bases). V lost 8 bases and J 7 bases, leaving 18 bases between the germline ends. There are 13 residues in the CDR3. The V gene's germline CDR1 is SGHTA and CDR2 FQGTGA. The CDR3 here is CASADRTGKEQYF. CDR3 in DNA: TGTGCCAGCGCAGACAGGACGGGGAAAGAGCAGTACTTC.

This chain uses TRBV30 with TRBJ1-3, with D possibly matching TRBD1 (6 bases). The length of the CDR3 is 14 residues. V dropped 5 bases and J dropped 0 bases, with 11 bases sitting between them. The germline gives CDR1 GTSNPN, CDR2 SVGIG (reference sequence). The CDR3 reads CAWDRLISGNTIYF. For the CDR3, the DNA is TGTGCCTGGGACAGGCTTATCTCTGGAAACACCATATATTTT.

This chain joins TRBV27 and TRBJ1-1, with unresolved D. This CDR3 is 15 amino acids long. V lost 2 bases and J 0 bases, leaving 10 bases between the germline ends. Germline CDR1 reads MNHEY; CDR2 reads SMNVEV (reference sequence). CDR3 sequence (DNA): TGTGCCAGCAGTTTAGAGGGAGGGATGAACACTGAAGCTTTCTTT. This gives the protein CASSLEGGMNTEAFF.